This TCR beta chain was identified in a study of OX40 agonist ivuxolimab in advanced cancers. For the study at large: Of mixed ages from roughly 23 to 80 and averaging around 60 years, the group was about 80% male.

The germline V gene encodes CDR1 SGHRS and CDR2 YFSETQ. Between the trimmed V and J ends, which lost 0 bases and 5 bases, there was a span of 15 bases. This CDR3 is 15 amino acids long. The method was immunoSEQ multiplex PCR; TCRdb's version includes in-frame clones alone and lacks a portion of them. This table has about 91,000 clones, approximately 84% appearing once. The TCR comes from an adult with an advanced solid tumor such as melanoma, head and neck, liver or kidney cancer. The source was CD4+ or CD8+ T cells sorted from blood, collected in a trial of the OX40 agonist ivuxolimab. J is TRBJ2-7 and V is TRBV5-1, with TRBD1 as a possible D gene (5 bases). CDR3 sequence: CASSLVPGNVNEQYF. CDR3 bases: TGCGCCAGCAGCTTGGTTCCAGGGAACGTCAACGAGCAGTACTTC. Using reference TRBV5-1 and TRBJ2-7 for the parts outside the CDR3, the full variable domain is KAGVTQTPRYLIKTRGQQVTLSCSPISGHRSVSWYQQTPGQGLQFLFEYFSETQRNKGNFPGRFSGRQFSNSRSEMNVSTLELGDSALYLCASSLVPGNVNEQYFGPGTRLTVT.